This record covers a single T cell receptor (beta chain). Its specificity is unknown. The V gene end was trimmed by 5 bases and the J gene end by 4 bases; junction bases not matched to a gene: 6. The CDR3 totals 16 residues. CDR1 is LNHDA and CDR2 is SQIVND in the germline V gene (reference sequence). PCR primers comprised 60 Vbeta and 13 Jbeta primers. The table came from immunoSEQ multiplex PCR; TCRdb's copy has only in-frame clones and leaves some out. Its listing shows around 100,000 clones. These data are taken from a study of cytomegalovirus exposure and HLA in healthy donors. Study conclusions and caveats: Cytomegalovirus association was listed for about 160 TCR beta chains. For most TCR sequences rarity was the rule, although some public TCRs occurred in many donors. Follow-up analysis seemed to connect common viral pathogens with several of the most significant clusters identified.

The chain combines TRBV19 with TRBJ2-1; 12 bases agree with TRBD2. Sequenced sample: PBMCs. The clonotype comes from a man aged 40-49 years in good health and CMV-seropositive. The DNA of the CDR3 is TGTGCCAGTAGTCCACGACTAGCGGGAGTATACAATGAGCAGTTCTTC. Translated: CASSPRLAGVYNEQFF.